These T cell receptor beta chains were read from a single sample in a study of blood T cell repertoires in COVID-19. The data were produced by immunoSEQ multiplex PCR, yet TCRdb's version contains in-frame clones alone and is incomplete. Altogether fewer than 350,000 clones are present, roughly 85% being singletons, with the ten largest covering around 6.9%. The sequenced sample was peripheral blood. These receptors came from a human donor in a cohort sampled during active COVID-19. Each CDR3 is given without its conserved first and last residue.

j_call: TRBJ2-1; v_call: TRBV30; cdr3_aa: AWARDREGVYNEQF
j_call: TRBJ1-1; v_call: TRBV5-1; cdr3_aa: ASSLVGSNTEAF
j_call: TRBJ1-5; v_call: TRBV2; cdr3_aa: ASSAGLVQPQH
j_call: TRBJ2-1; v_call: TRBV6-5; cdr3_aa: ASSQRGGQNEQF
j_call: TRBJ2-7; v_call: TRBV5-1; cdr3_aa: ASSFGDRVDEQY
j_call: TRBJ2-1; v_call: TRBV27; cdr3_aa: ASRELGTSYNEQF
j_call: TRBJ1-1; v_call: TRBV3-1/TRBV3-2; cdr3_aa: ASSQAGGGYLFGDTEAF
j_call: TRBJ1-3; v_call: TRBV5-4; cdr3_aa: ASSLGGDSGNTIY
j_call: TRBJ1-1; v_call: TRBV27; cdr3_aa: ASSYTENTEAF
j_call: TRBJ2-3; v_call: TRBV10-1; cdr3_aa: ASRPTPARTDTQY
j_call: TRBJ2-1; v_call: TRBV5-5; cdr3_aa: ASSLAQQSIDNEQF
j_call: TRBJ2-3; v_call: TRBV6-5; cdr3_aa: ASTLGQGITDTQY
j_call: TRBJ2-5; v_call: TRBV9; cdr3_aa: ASSVGLAGAQETQY
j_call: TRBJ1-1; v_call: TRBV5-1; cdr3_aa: ASSSPGQTYTEAF
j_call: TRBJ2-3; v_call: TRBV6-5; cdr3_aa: ASRTGGARPDTQY
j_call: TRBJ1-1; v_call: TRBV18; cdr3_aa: ASSPLFGDEAF
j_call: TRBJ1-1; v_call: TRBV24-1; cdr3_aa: ATSDPRQGATEAF
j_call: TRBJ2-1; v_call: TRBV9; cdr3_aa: ASSAQGASYNEQF
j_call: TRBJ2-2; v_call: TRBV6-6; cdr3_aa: ASSSTGGHTGELF
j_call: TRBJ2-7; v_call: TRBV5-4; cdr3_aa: ASSQTGSAISEQY
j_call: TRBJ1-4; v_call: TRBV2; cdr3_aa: ASNLGTNEKLF
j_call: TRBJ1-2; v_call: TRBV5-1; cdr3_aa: ASSPSTNYGYT
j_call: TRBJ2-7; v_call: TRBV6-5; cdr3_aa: ASSYSPSGGYEQY
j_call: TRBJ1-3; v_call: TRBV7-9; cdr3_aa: ASSPQGSGNTIY
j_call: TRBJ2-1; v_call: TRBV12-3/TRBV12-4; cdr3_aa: ASILAGDNEQF